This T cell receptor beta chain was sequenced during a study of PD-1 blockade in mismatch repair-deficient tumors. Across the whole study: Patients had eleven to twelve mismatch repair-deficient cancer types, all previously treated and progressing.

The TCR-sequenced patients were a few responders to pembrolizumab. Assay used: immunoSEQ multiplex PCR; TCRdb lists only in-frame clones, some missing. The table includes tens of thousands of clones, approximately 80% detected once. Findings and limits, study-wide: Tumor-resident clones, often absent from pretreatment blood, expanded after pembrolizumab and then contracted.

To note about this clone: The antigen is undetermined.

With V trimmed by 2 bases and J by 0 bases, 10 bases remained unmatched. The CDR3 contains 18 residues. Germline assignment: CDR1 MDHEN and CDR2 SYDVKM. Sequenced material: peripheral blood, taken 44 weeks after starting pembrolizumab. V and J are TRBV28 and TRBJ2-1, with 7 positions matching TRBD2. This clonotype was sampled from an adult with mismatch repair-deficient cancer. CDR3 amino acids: CASSLLSSGPSSYNEQFF. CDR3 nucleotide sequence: TGTGCCAGCAGTTTACTAAGTAGCGGGCCGAGCTCCTACAATGAGCAGTTCTTC.